A single sample is the source of the 25 T cell receptor beta chains below, sequenced in a study of Graves' ophthalmopathy and Graves' hyperthyroidism. Investigators amplified TCR beta CDR3 regions from RNA transcripts. Second-round multiplex PCR came after a first-round RT-PCR that employed HTBI primers. TCRdb recomputed calls from the multiplex PCR reads with MiXCR, one row per CDR3 protein. The table records 650,000 to 900,000 distinct CDR3 sequences, 35% to 50% of them present only once. Source material: peripheral blood. The receptors were sampled from an adult man with Graves' ophthalmopathy.

V is TRBV11-2 and J is TRBJ2-7, with 8 bases that match TRBD1. V dropped 1 base and J dropped 6; count of bases not matched to a gene: 11. From germline, CDR1 is SGHAT and CDR2 FQNNGV. The CDR3 consists of 16 residues. CDR3 in amino acids: CASSLGPTGETGEQYF. The CDR3, as DNA: TGTGCCAGCAGCTTAGGACCGACAGGGGAGACGGGCGAGCAGTACTTC.

The table lists this clonotype with many counts. The V and J genes are TRBV15 and TRBJ2-5, with a possible D match to TRBD2 (5 bases). Deletions cut 7 bases from V and 5 bases from J, with 20 bases between. The CDR3 is 15 residues long. CDR1 LNHNV and CDR2 YYDKDF come from the germline V gene (reference sequence). The CDR3 nucleotides read TGTGCCACCACGGCCGACCGGGGTTATGGGGAGACCCAGTACTTC. Encoded protein: CATTADRGYGETQYF. The full variable domain, its missing parts supplied by reference TRBV15 and TRBJ2-5, is DAMVIQNPRYQVTQFGKPVTLSCSQTLNHNVMYWYQQKSSQAPKLLFHYYDKDFNNEADTPDNFQSRRPNTSFCFLDIRSPGLGDTAMYLCATTADRGYGETQYFGPGTRLLVL.

Remarks on this clonotype: A read error may account for a junction end that differs from germline. The chain recombines TRBV10-3 with TRBJ2-7; 8 bases are shared with TRBD1. This CDR3 region has 13 residues. The germline V gene encodes CDR1 ENHRY and CDR2 SYGVKD. The CDR3: CASSDGQGGEQYF. The CDR3 DNA is TGTGCCAGCAGTGACGGACAGGGAGGCGAGCAGTACTTC.

This clonotype turned up a few times. V and J are TRBV12-3 or TRBV12-4 and TRBJ1-2; TRBD1 agrees at 10 bases. The junction had 9 bases not matched to a gene; V was cut back by 7 bases and J by 4 bases. There are 15 residues in the CDR3. Here the CDR3 DNA reads TGTGCCAGCACTCCTGATGACAGGGGGCTCTATGGCTACACCTTC. Protein: CASTPDDRGLYGYTF.

This sequence joins TRBV11-2 and TRBJ1-2, with TRBD1 matching 7 bases. CDR1 and CDR2 (germline): SGHAT, FQNNGV. Unmatched junction bases numbered 11, after V lost 5 bases and J lost 5 bases. CDR3 length: 15 residues. The CDR3 bases are TGTGCCAGCAGCCAGGGTACAGGGGTTGGATATGGCTACACCTTC. Its translation: CASSQGTGVGYGYTF.

This clonotype has at least ten counts. The chain carries TRBV7-3 and TRBJ1-1; no firm D call. CDR3 size: 13 residues. Germline CDR1 SGHTA, CDR2 FQGTGA. Trimming took 5 bases from V and 1 from J, leaving 8 bases between them. The CDR3 bases are TGTGCCAGCAGCGTCACAGCGAACACTGAAGCTTTCTTT. It codes for CASSVTANTEAFF.

This clonotype was counted only a few times. V is TRBV24-1 and J is TRBJ2-2; 9 bases are shared with TRBD1. The CDR3 has 14 residues. In germline, CDR1 is KGHDR, CDR2 SFDVKD. V gave up 7 bases and J gave up 4 bases; unmatched junction bases: 3. The CDR3 region is CATSRTGVTGELFF. CDR3 in DNA: TGTGCCACCAGCAGGACAGGGGTCACCGGGGAGCTGTTTTTT.

This clonotype has ten or more counts. The chain recombines TRBV19 with TRBJ1-1, with D unresolved. Looked up from germline, CDR1 is LNHDA and CDR2 is SQIVND (reference sequence). The CDR3 runs 12 residues. V gave up 5 bases and J gave up 8 bases, with 12 bases separating them. In DNA form, the CDR3 reads TGTGCCAGTAGTCCTTGGAGAACCGAAGCTTTCTTT. This encodes CASSPWRTEAFF.

With regard to this clonotype: With a much larger clone just one base away, this may be a read error. The chain joins TRBV7-2 to TRBJ1-4; D unresolved. Germline assignment: CDR1 SGHTA and CDR2 FQGNSA. The CDR3 is 17 amino acids. The CDR3 region is CASSLTVGSTTNEKLLF. The DNA of the CDR3 is TGTGCCAGCAGCTTAACGGTGGGGTCTACAACTAATGAAAAACTGCTTTTT.

This clonotype has ten or more counts. The J gene is TRBJ1-2, the V gene TRBV19; 8 nucleotides line up with TRBD1. The trim removed 4 bases at V and 4 bases at J, leaving 5 bases unmatched. This CDR3 is built from 14 residues. The V gene's germline CDR1 is LNHDA and CDR2 SQIVND (reference sequence). Here the CDR3 reads CASSNGQGAYGYTF. CDR3 DNA: TGTGCCAGTAGTAATGGACAGGGAGCCTATGGCTACACCTTC.

The chain is built from TRBV20-1 and TRBJ2-7; tentatively, D is TRBD2 (5 bases). This CDR3 region has 13 residues. Germline V gene data show CDR1 as DFQATT and CDR2 as SNEGSKA (reference sequence). V dropped 5 bases and J dropped 7 bases, with 18 bases sitting between them. CDR3 sequence (DNA): TGCAGTGCTGACTACCCCACCTACAATGAGCAGTACTTC. Its translation is CSADYPTYNEQYF.

This clonotype showed up just once. The chain combines TRBV7-2 with TRBJ1-6; 7 positions agree with TRBD1. After removal of 5 bases from V and 3 bases from J, the junction contained 7 bases not matched to a gene. The germline gives CDR1 SGHTA, CDR2 FQGNSA. This CDR3 comprises 16 residues. CDR3 in amino acids: CASSRGDRSYNSPLHF. The DNA for the CDR3 is TGTGCCAGCAGCAGAGGGGACAGAAGCTATAATTCACCCCTCCACTTT. Supplemented by reference TRBV7-2 and TRBJ1-6, the full variable domain reads GAGVSQSPSNKVTEKGKDVELRCDPISGHTALYWYRQSLGQGLEFLIYFQGNSAPDKSGLPSDRFSAERTGGSVSTLTIQRTQQEDSAVYLCASSRGDRSYNSPLHFGNGTRLTVT.

This clonotype was seen more than once but under ten times. The V gene is TRBV13, the J gene TRBJ1-2, with D possibly matching TRBD1 (5 bases). The V end was cut by 6 bases, the J end by 8 bases, with 16 bases between. The CDR3 loop spans 13 amino acids. In germline, CDR1 is PRHDT, CDR2 FYEKMQ (reference sequence). In DNA form, the CDR3 reads TGTGCCAGCAGTTTATGGGACGGACGGGGCTACACCTTC. It codes for CASSLWDGRGYTF.

With regard to this clonotype: Mismatch with germline at one junction end may stem from a read error. This chain uses TRBV11-2 with TRBJ2-5; D not resolved. The CDR3 spans 13 residues. Germline CDR1 and CDR2: SGHAT and FQNNGV. This CDR3 is CASSLYNREAQYF. CDR3 bases: TGTGCCAGCAGCCTGTATAACCGAGAGGCCCAGTACTTC. The whole variable domain, remainder taken from reference TRBV11-2 and TRBJ2-5, is EAGVAQSPRYKIIEKRQSVAFWCNPISGHATLYWYQQILGQGPKLLIQFQNNGVVDDSQLPKDRFSAERLKGVDSTLKIQPAKLEDSAVYLCASSLYNREAQYFGPGTRLLVL.

The chain employs TRBV2 and TRBJ2-7; 7 bases fit TRBD2. The CDR3 totals 13 residues. Germline values: CDR1 SNHLY, CDR2 FYNNEI. The junction had 8 bases not matched to a gene; V was cut back by 7 bases and J by 5 bases. The CDR3: CASTIGRGHEQYF. In nucleotides, the CDR3 is TGTGCCAGCACCATTGGGAGGGGCCACGAGCAGTACTTC.

This clonotype has just a few counts. The chain is built from TRBV10-3 and TRBJ1-4; a possible D gene is TRBD1 (5 bases). Per germline, CDR1 ENHRY and CDR2 SYGVKD. V was clipped by 10 bases and J by 11 bases, with 26 bases between them. The CDR3 totals 15 residues. CDR3 residues: CASTSRDEEMGKLFF. In DNA form, the CDR3 reads TGTGCCAGCACCTCCCGGGACGAGGAAATGGGGAAACTGTTTTTT.

The table lists this clonotype with a few counts. CDR3: CASSWGQGLTNEKLFF. CDR3 in DNA: TGTGCCAGCAGCTGGGGACAGGGTCTAACTAATGAAAAACTGTTTTTT. This chain links TRBV7-9 with TRBJ1-4; TRBD1 agrees at 9 bases. The V and J ends lost 4 bases and 1 base, in that order; junction bases with no gene match: 4. The CDR3 runs to 16 residues. Germline CDR1 reads SEHNR; CDR2 reads FQNEAQ (reference sequence).

A word on this clonotype: This may stem from a read error, because a much larger clone lies one nucleotide away. The gene calls are TRBV7-9 and TRBJ2-7; possible D gene TRBD1, 6 bases. CDR1 and CDR2 (germline): SEHNR, FQNEAQ (reference sequence). The CDR3 spans 13 residues. The DNA for the CDR3 is TGTGCCGGCAGCTTCGACAGGTCGTACGAGCAGTACTTC. It yields the protein CAGSFDRSYEQYF. Looking up the rest from reference TRBV7-9 and TRBJ2-7 gives the full variable domain: DTGVSQNPRHKITKRGQNVTFRCDPISEHNRLYWYRQTLGQGPEFLTYFQNEAQLEKSRLLSDRFSAERPKGSFSTLEIQRTEQGDSAMYLCAGSFDRSYEQYFGPGTRLTVT.

This chain uses TRBV9 with TRBJ2-6; the match to TRBD2 covers 8 bases. The V gene's germline CDR1 is SGDLS and CDR2 YYNGEE. The CDR3 has 16 residues. V lost 2 bases and J lost 1; bases outside the gene matches: 2. The CDR3 sequence: CASSVGGRSGANVLTF. CDR3 coding DNA: TGTGCCAGCAGCGTTGGCGGGAGGTCTGGGGCCAACGTCCTGACTTTC.

Here the CDR3 DNA reads TGCAGCGTTCAGAACTCCTATGGCTACACCTTC. Encoded protein: CSVQNSYGYTF. This chain joins TRBV29-1 and TRBJ1-2; D ambiguous. This CDR3 spans 11 amino acids. Germline V gene sequence: CDR1 SQVTM, CDR2 ANQGSEA. Trimming cost V 5 bases and J 4 bases, with 8 bases left between them.

As regards this clonotype: Its ends do not fully match the called genes, so a read error is possible. The chain uses TRBV7-3 and TRBJ2-3; D call uncertain. Per the germline V gene, CDR1 is SGHTA and CDR2 is FQGTGA. CDR3 length: 15 amino acids. CDR3 sequence (DNA): TGTGCCAGCAACTTAAATGGCGGTAGCACAGATACGCAGTATTTT. It translates to CASNLNGGSTDTQYF.

The chain couples TRBV29-1 to TRBJ2-2; D is possibly TRBD1 or TRBD2 (6 bases each). Germline values: CDR1 SQVTM, CDR2 ANQGSEA. Deletions cut 4 bases from V and 5 bases from J, with 23 bases between. CDR3 length: 17 amino acids. CDR3 sequence reads: CSVGRLPSGGGTGELFF. In DNA form, the CDR3 reads TGCAGCGTTGGGCGGCTACCAAGCGGAGGGGGTACCGGGGAGCTGTTTTTT.

Worth noting for this clonotype: A much larger clone differs from this one at a single base, so this may be a read error. The chain joins TRBV5-1 to TRBJ1-2; TRBD1 agrees at 7 bases. CDR1 and CDR2 from the germline V gene are SGHRS and YFSETQ. The CDR3 covers 15 residues. The CDR3 bases are TGTGCCAGCAGCCTAGGAGAGACAGGGCGCGGTGGCTACACCTTC. It codes for CASSLGETGRGGYTF.

The chain employs TRBV9 and TRBJ2-7; the D gene is possibly TRBD2 (7 bases). Germline CDR1 reads SGDLS; CDR2 reads YYNGEE. The CDR3 spans 15 residues. V shed 5 bases and J shed 4 bases, with 19 bases lying between them. DNA for the CDR3: TGTGCCAGCAGTCCCACGGGGGGCGCAGGTTACGAGCAGTACTTC. It encodes CASSPTGGAGYEQYF.

This clonotype has only a few counts. The chain is built from TRBV20-1 and TRBJ1-2; possibly TRBD1 for D (5 bases). This CDR3 spans 11 amino acids. Trimming cost V 4 bases and J 10 bases, with 13 bases left between them. Germline V gene data show CDR1 as DFQATT and CDR2 as SNEGSKA (reference sequence). CDR3 loop: CSAKGDRDYTF. Here the CDR3 DNA reads TGCAGTGCTAAAGGGGACCGAGACTACACCTTC.